The TCR beta chain described here comes from a study of blood T cells in healthy people across ages. Overall study results and limits: Conclusively comparing naive with antigen-experienced cells was impossible with unsorted PBMCs.

The junction had 10 bases not matched to a gene; V was cut back by 2 bases and J by 3 bases. There are 16 residues in the CDR3. Per germline, CDR1 MNHEY and CDR2 SVGEGT. Every participating donor contributed approximately 9.5 milliliters of peripheral blood through a draw. In this sample, this clonotype turned up a few times. Its antigen is currently unknown. Alongside a J-beta primer mix, a sample-barcoded 5' primer served in a second PCR lasting about 6 to 11 cycles. TCRdb used MiXCR to reprocess the 5' RACE reads, holding one entry per CDR3 protein. The sample records about 800,000 distinct CDR3 sequences, more than 20% being singletons. Separately, the same data were catalogued under a study of T cells of mothers and their children. That paper adds: Donation came from three healthy Caucasian mothers together with their six children. Nobody spotted any persistent microchimeric T cell clones.

This chain uses TRBV6-2 or TRBV6-3 with TRBJ2-7; 7 nucleotides agree with TRBD1. The sequence was obtained from a boy younger than 18 in good health. The sequenced sample consisted of blood. The CDR3: CASSYPRNRGYYEQYF. The CDR3 nucleotides are TGTGCCAGCAGTTACCCCCGGAACAGGGGATACTACGAGCAGTACTTC.